This TCR beta chain was retrieved from a study of T cell repertoires in cytomegalovirus infection (dated by TCRdb to about 2019). Some background on the complete study: The HLA type of each donor mattered for the analysis, because public TCR beta signatures pointed to carriage of CMV infection along with the matching HLA type.

General conclusions and limits of the study: In both this cohort and an independent cohort of a few hundred donors, the cumulative frequency of public TCR beta family members distinguished carriers of CMV infection plus the relevant HLA type. In the ex vivo response, HLA-C-restricted CMV-specific TCR beta clonotypes were dominant, and in two of eight donors the single most frequent clonotype came from this HLA-C-restricted group.

The CDR3 holds 14 amino acids from the cysteine to the phenylalanine. Only CDR3 DNA remains: 42 bases, in frame from the first base. V loses 1 base of germline sequence and J loses 3 bases, and the interval between the two ends is 11 bases. In the germline V gene, CDR1 corresponds to SGHRS and CDR2 to YFSETQ. This sample was sequenced with an Illumina HiSeq 1500. The raw public data were reprocessed by TCRdb itself: fastp quality trimming at Q25, MiXCR clonotype calling, in-frame beta chains only. Rows are unified per CDR3 protein, each entry keeping the most common DNA and genes. The sample table records 200,000 to 300,000 distinct CDR3 sequences; roughly 9% of these occur just once. More than 12% of the sample is held by the ten biggest clonotypes. This clonotype was observed many times. Its antigen is currently not known. Base qualities are not recorded, but no much larger clone differs from it by a single base.

This chain is built from TRBV5-1 and TRBJ2-7, with the D gene not confidently named. This receptor was obtained from a human donor in good health (CMV status not recorded). Some clones in this sample may be carry-over from other donors' samples. Sequences were obtained from PBMCs. The CDR3 region has the sequence CASSLSIIFYEQYF. The nucleotide sequence reads as follows: TGCGCCAGCAGCTTGTCGATAATATTCTACGAGCAGTACTTC.